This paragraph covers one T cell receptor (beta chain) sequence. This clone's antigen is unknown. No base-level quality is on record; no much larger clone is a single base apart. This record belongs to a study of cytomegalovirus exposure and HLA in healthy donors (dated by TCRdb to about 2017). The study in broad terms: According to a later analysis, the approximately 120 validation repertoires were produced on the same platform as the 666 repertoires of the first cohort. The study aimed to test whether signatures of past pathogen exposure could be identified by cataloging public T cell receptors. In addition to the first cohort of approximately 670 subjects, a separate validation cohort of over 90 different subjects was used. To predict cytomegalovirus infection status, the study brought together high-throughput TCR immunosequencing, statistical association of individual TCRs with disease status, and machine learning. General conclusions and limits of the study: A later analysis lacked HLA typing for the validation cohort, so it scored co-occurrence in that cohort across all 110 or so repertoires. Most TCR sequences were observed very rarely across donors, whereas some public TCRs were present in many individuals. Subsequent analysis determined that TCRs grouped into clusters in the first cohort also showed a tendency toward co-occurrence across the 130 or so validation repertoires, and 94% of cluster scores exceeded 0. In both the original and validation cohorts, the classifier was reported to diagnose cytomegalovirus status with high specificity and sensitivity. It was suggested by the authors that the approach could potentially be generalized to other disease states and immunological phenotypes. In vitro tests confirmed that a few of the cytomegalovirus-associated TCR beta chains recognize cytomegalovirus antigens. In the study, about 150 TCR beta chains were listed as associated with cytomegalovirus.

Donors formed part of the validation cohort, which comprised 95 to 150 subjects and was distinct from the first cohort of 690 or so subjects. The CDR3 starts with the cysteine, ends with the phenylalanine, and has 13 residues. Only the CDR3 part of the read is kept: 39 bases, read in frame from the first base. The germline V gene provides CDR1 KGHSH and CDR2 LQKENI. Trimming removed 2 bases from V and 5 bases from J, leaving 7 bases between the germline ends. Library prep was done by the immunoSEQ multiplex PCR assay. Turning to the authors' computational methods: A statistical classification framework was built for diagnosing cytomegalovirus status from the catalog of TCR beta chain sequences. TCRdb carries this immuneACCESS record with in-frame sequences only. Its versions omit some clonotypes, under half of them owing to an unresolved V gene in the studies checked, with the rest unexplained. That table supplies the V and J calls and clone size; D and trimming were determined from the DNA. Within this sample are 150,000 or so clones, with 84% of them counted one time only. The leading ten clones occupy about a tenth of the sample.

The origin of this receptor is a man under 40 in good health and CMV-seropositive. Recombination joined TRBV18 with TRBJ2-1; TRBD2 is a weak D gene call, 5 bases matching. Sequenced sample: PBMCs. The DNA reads TGTGCCAGCTCACCAGAGGAGGACAATGAGCAGTTCTTC. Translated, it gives CASSPEEDNEQFF.